A single sample gave rise to the 12 T cell receptor beta chains below, sequenced in a study of cytomegalovirus exposure and HLA in healthy donors. PCR was performed using 60 Vbeta and 13 Jbeta primers. Sequencing used immunoSEQ multiplex PCR; TCRdb keeps in-frame clones, though not all of them. This sample yields around 190,000 clones, of which over 75% are seen a single time; 0.5% belongs to the top ten. Sequenced: PBMCs. The receptors stem from a woman aged 45 to 65 in good health and CMV-seronegative.

The V call is TRBV5-1, the J call TRBJ2-5; D may be TRBD1 (6 bases). The V end was cut by 1 base, the J end by 3 bases, with 10 bases between. The germline V gene has CDR1 SGHRS and CDR2 YFSETQ. The CDR3 is 14 residues long. The CDR3 here is CASSLLDRKETQYF. CDR3 coding DNA: TGCGCCAGCAGCTTGCTGGACAGAAAAGAGACCCAGTACTTC.

The chain recombines TRBV4-3 with TRBJ2-3; 15 bases agree with TRBD2. This CDR3 contains 21 residues. Germline V gene data show CDR1 as LGHNA and CDR2 as YSLEER. With 3 bases clipped from V and 0 bases from J, the junction kept 13 bases outside the gene matches. CDR3: CASSQGLAGGRLHHSTDTQYF. DNA of the CDR3: TGCGCCAGCAGCCAGGGACTAGCGGGGGGTCGCCTCCACCATAGCACAGATACGCAGTATTTT.

The V call is TRBV28, the J call TRBJ2-5, with 8 bases that match TRBD1. The germline V gene encodes CDR1 MDHEN and CDR2 SYDVKM. The ends lost 6 bases at V and 5 bases at J; junction bases unmatched: 5. The CDR3 has 13 residues. The CDR3 sequence: CASSRTGRETQYF. The CDR3 coding sequence is TGTGCCAGCAGCAGGACAGGGCGGGAGACCCAGTACTTC.

This chain connects TRBV18 to TRBJ2-2; 10 bases align to TRBD2. In germline, CDR1 is KGHSH, CDR2 LQKENI. This CDR3 spans 15 amino acids. J gave up 7 bases and V 2 bases, and 4 bases lay outside the gene matches. Here the CDR3 reads CASSPTSGTNGELFF. CDR3 coding DNA: TGTGCCAGCTCACCAACTAGCGGGACAAACGGGGAGCTGTTTTTT.

This clone has just a few counts. The J gene is TRBJ2-5, the V gene TRBV29-1; the D gene is possibly TRBD1 (5 bases). V lost 7 bases and J lost 1, with 10 bases in between. In germline, CDR1 is SQVTM, CDR2 ANQGSEA. The CDR3 extends over 12 amino acids. The CDR3 bases are TGCAGCGGGGGCAATCCCCAAGAGACCCAGTACTTC. It specifies CSGGNPQETQYF.

For the CDR3, the DNA is TGTGCCAGCAGCACGGGACAGGGGCCAGATACGCAGTATTTT. It specifies CASSTGQGPDTQYF. The chain links TRBV5-6 to TRBJ2-3; 10 bases are shared with TRBD1. CDR3 size: 14 residues. Unmatched junction bases numbered 3, after V lost 4 bases and J lost 4 bases. The germline V gene encodes CDR1 SGHDT and CDR2 YYEEEE.

CDR3 region: CASSMGQGDYYEQYF. The CDR3 DNA reads as TGTGCCAGCAGCATGGGACAGGGAGATTACTACGAGCAGTACTTC. The chain couples TRBV5-5 to TRBJ2-7, with 9 bases that match TRBD1. Germline CDR1 SGHKS, CDR2 YYEKEE (reference sequence). The junction had 8 bases not matched to a gene; V was cut back by 4 bases and J by 3 bases. This CDR3 has 15 amino acids.

The J gene is TRBJ2-5, the V gene TRBV9; the match to TRBD2 covers 10 bases. From germline, CDR1 is SGDLS and CDR2 YYNGEE. CDR3 length: 16 residues. J lost 3 bases, V lost 0 bases, and 5 bases had no gene match. CDR3: CASSVVPSGGKETQYF. The CDR3 nucleotides are TGTGCCAGCAGCGTAGTCCCTAGCGGGGGAAAAGAGACCCAGTACTTC.

The chain couples TRBV7-9 to TRBJ2-3; 7 bases are shared with TRBD1. The germline V gene encodes CDR1 SEHNR and CDR2 FQNEAQ (reference sequence). The CDR3 runs to 16 residues. The trim removed 1 base at V and 2 bases at J, leaving 6 bases unmatched. The CDR3 is CASSLEGRGYTDTQYF. In nucleotides, the CDR3 is TGTGCCAGCAGCTTAGAAGGCAGGGGGTACACAGATACGCAGTATTTT.

This clone appeared once. The chain couples TRBV7-6 to TRBJ2-5, with 15 bases aligning to TRBD2. Germline trimming cut 6 bases from V and 4 bases from J; bases unmatched to any gene: 12. Per the germline V gene, CDR1 is SGHVS and CDR2 is FNYEAQ. This CDR3 region has 18 residues. The CDR3 sequence is CASRKMGLAGGEGETQYF. The CDR3 DNA is TGTGCCAGCAGGAAAATGGGACTAGCGGGGGGAGAGGGAGAGACCCAGTACTTC.

The rearrangement uses TRBV6-5 and TRBJ2-5; 8 positions match TRBD2. The V segment lost 6 bases and the J segment 5 bases; nucleotides outside the gene matches: 11. CDR1 is MNHEY and CDR2 is SVGAGI in the germline V gene. CDR3 size: 15 residues. The CDR3 DNA reads as TGTGCCAGCAGCACCCTCGGGGGGGAGGCGGAGACCCAGTACTTC. Its protein is CASSTLGGEAETQYF.

This clone was recorded a few times. The rearrangement joins TRBV18 to TRBJ2-3; D is uncertain. CDR1 is KGHSH, CDR2 LQKENI, per germline. This CDR3 is built from 14 residues. With 0 bases removed from V and 3 bases from J, the gap between germline ends came to 7 bases. The CDR3 DNA is TGTGCCAGCTCACCACCGGGCTTTACAGATACGCAGTATTTT. Translation: CASSPPGFTDTQYF.